This T cell receptor (beta chain) emerged from a study of T cell repertoires in cytomegalovirus infection. Study-level information: Public TCR beta signatures marked donors with CMV infection and the matching HLA.

Study-level findings and limits: Accumulated public TCR beta family frequency recognized individuals carrying CMV together with the relevant HLA. The ex vivo response showed dominance by HLA-C-restricted CMV-specific TCR beta clonotypes.

This clonotype has ten or more counts. Its antigen is unknown. Each CDR3 protein is one row after TCRdb ran MiXCR on the reads. Among a few hundred thousand distinct CDR3 sequences, over 15% were seen once, and the ten largest hold more than 45%. The sample taken for sequencing was CD8+ T cells from PBMCs. This receptor was identified in a human donor in good health (CMV status not recorded). Some clones in this sample may be carry-over from other donors' samples.

CDR3 nucleotides: TGTGCCAGCAGCTCCGACAGGGGCGCCGGTGTTTTGGACATTCAGTACTTC. Translating it yields CASSSDRGAGVLDIQYF. V and J are TRBV7-2 and TRBJ2-4; the match to TRBD1 covers 8 bases. Per germline, CDR1 SGHTA and CDR2 FQGNSA. The CDR3 is made up of 17 amino acids. J was trimmed by 8 bases and V by 4 bases; bases with no gene match: 16.